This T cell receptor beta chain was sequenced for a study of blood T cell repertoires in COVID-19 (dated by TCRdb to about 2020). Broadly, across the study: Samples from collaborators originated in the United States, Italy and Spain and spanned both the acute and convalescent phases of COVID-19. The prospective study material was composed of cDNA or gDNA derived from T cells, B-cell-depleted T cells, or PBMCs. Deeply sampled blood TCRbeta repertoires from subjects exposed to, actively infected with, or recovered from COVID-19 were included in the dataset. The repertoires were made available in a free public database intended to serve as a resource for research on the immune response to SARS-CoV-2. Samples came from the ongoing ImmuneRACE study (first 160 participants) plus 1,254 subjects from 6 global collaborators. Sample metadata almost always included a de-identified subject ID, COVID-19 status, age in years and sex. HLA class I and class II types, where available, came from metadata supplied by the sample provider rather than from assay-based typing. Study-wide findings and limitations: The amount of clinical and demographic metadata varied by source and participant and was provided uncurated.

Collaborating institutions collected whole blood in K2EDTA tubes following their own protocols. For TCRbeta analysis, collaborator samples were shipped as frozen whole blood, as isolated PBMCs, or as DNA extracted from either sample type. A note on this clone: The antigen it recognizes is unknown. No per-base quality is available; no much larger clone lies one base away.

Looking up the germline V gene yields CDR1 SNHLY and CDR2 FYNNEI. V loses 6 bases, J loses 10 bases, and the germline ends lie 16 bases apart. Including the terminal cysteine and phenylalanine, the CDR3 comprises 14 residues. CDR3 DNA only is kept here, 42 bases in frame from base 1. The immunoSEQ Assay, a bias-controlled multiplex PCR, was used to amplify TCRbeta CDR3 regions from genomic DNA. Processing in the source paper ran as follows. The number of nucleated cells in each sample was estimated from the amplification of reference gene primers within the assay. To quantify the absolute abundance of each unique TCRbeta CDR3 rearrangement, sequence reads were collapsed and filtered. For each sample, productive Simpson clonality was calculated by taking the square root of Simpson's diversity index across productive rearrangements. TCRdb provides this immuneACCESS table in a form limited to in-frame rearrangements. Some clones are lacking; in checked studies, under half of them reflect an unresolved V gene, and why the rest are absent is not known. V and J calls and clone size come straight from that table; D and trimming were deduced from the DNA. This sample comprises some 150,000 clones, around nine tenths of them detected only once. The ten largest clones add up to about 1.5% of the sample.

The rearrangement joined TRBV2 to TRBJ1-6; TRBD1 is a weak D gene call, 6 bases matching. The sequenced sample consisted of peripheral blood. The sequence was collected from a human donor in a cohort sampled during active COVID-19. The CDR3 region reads CASRATGIRSPLHF. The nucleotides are TGTGCCAGCAGAGCAACAGGGATCAGATCACCCCTCCACTTT.